These 21 T cell receptor beta chains share one sample of origin, sequenced in a study of T-cell reconstitution after alpha-beta-depleted transplantation in children. Molecular barcoding with unique molecular identifiers was used for the TCRbeta library. Via MiXCR, TCRdb re-called the PCR reads, giving one row per CDR3 protein. This repertoire shows fewer than 400,000 distinct CDR3 sequences, roughly 25% found once; its top ten account for approximately 10%. The sequenced sample was PBMCs, mostly from graft donor cells, obtained 180 days after TCRalphabeta/CD19-depleted stem cell transplant. The receptors originated from a male patient younger than 18 who had a stem cell transplant for acute lymphoblastic leukemia, so the T cells may come from the graft donor.

This clonotype appeared a few times. The rearrangement joins TRBV4-1 to TRBJ1-2; D call uncertain. CDR1 is MGHRA and CDR2 is YSYEKL in the germline V gene. The length of the CDR3 is 15 residues. V lost 0 bases and J lost 3, with 11 bases in between. The CDR3 region is CASSQDPDGYYGYTF. The CDR3 DNA is TGCGCCAGCAGCCAAGATCCCGACGGCTACTATGGCTACACCTTC.

With regard to this clonotype: A read error may produce the germline difference seen at one junction end. The V gene is TRBV11-2, the J gene TRBJ2-7; the D gene is possibly TRBD2 (6 bases). This CDR3 has 20 residues. Germline V gives CDR1 SGHAT, CDR2 FQNNGV. CDR3 DNA sequence: TGTGCCAGCAGCTTAGTAGGACCCTTGGAAGGACTAACCATTAACTACGTGCAGTACTTC. Amino acid sequence: CASSLVGPLEGLTINYVQYF.

With respect to this clonotype: The junction differs from germline at one of its ends, possibly a read error. Here the CDR3 reads CASTRQGSYNSHLHF. The CDR3 nucleotides read TGTGCCAGCACCCGACAGGGGTCCTATAATTCACACCTCCACTTT. The gene calls are TRBV7-9 and TRBJ1-6; 8 bases align to TRBD1. Germline loops: CDR1 SEHNR, CDR2 FQNEAQ (reference sequence). The CDR3 spans 15 residues.

Written as DNA, the CDR3 is TGTGCCAGCAGCCAAGCGGGAGGGCCTAGTGAGCAGTTCTTC. Protein product: CASSQAGGPSEQFF. This sequence joins TRBV4-2 and TRBJ2-1; 8 nucleotides align to TRBD2. Trimming took 1 base from V and 9 from J; bases not matched to a gene: 5. This CDR3 is built from 14 residues. The V gene's germline CDR1 is LGHNA and CDR2 YNFKEQ.

J is TRBJ1-5 and V is TRBV5-1, with a tentative D call TRBD1 (5 bases). V lost 0 bases and J 9 bases, leaving 10 bases between the germline ends. Per germline, CDR1 SGHRS and CDR2 YFSETQ. The CDR3 is 13 amino acids. CDR3 DNA sequence: TGCGCCAGCAGCTTGGGCGGGGGAGGGCCCCAGCATTTT. This sequence encodes CASSLGGGGPQHF.

V and J are TRBV4-1 and TRBJ1-2; 9 bases are a match to TRBD1. The CDR3 length is 15 residues. V shed 0 bases, J shed 6 bases, and the junction held 5 bases outside the gene matches. CDR1 and CDR2 from the germline V gene are MGHRA and YSYEKL. The CDR3 spells CASSQEGQGGDGYTF. CDR3 nucleotide sequence: TGCGCCAGCAGCCAAGAGGGACAGGGAGGGGATGGCTACACCTTC.

The chain links TRBV2 to TRBJ2-1; 11 bases are a match to TRBD2. The CDR3 spans 16 residues. V lost 7 bases and J lost 6; bases outside the gene matches: 11. Looked up from germline, CDR1 is SNHLY and CDR2 is FYNNEI. The CDR3 spells CASTEDPGLAVNEQFF. CDR3 bases: TGTGCCAGCACCGAAGACCCGGGACTAGCGGTCAATGAGCAGTTCTTC.

This clonotype came up many times. The rearrangement joins TRBV7-6 to TRBJ2-3; D is unresolved. Trimming removed 5 bases at V and 0 bases at J, with 9 bases between. The CDR3 contains 14 residues. From germline, CDR1 is SGHVS and CDR2 FNYEAQ. The CDR3 spells CASSPLGSTDTQYF. The CDR3 DNA is TGTGCCAGCAGCCCTCTGGGGAGCACAGATACGCAGTATTTT.

This clonotype has only a few counts. The chain recombines TRBV20-1 with TRBJ2-5, with 10 bases that match TRBD2. The CDR3 has 15 amino acids. The junction had 6 bases not matched to a gene; V was cut back by 1 base and J by 4 bases. CDR1 is DFQATT, CDR2 SNEGSKA, per germline (reference sequence). The CDR3 DNA sequence: TGCAGTGCTAGAGGTGGAAGCGGGAGGGGAGAGACCCAGTACTTC. The encoded protein is CSARGGSGRGETQYF.

The CDR3 loop reads CASSQPGQERRGYTF. Written as DNA, the CDR3 is TGTGCCAGCAGCCAGCCGGGACAGGAGCGCCGAGGTTACACCTTC. The genes are TRBV14 and TRBJ1-2, with 8 bases matching TRBD1. Germline trimming cut 3 bases from V and 11 bases from J; bases unmatched to any gene: 14. Looked up from germline, CDR1 is SGHDN and CDR2 is FVKESK. The CDR3 consists of 15 residues.

The rearrangement joins TRBV12-3 or TRBV12-4 to TRBJ2-7, with D possibly called TRBD1 or TRBD2 (5 bases each). This CDR3 region has 12 residues. V lost 6 bases and J lost 9, with 15 bases in between. CDR3: CASSPPRGGQYF. Here the CDR3 DNA reads TGTGCCAGCAGCCCCCCGAGGGGCGGGCAGTACTTC.

The chain recombines TRBV5-1 with TRBJ1-1; a possible D gene is TRBD1 (5 bases). Germline lookup yields CDR1 SGHRS and CDR2 YFSETQ. The CDR3 length is 17 residues. V was shortened by 0 bases and J by 1 base, with 16 bases between the two germline ends. CDR3 amino acids: CASSLERGPGRNTEAFF. In DNA form, the CDR3 reads TGCGCCAGCAGCTTGGAAAGGGGTCCCGGAAGGAACACTGAAGCTTTCTTT. The complete variable domain, with remaining parts taken from reference TRBV5-1 and TRBJ1-1, reads KAGVTQTPRYLIKTRGQQVTLSCSPISGHRSVSWYQQTPGQGLQFLFEYFSETQRNKGNFPGRFSGRQFSNSRSEMNVSTLELGDSALYLCASSLERGPGRNTEAFFGQGTRLTVV.

This chain connects TRBV2 to TRBJ1-5; D is ambiguous. Deletions cut 4 bases from V and 4 bases from J, with 11 bases between. Per the germline V gene, CDR1 is SNHLY and CDR2 is FYNNEI. This CDR3 is built from 14 residues. The CDR3 sequence is CASSVGIGNQPQHF. The CDR3 nucleotides read TGTGCCAGCAGTGTGGGGATCGGAAATCAGCCCCAGCATTTT. Full variable domain (remainder filled in from reference TRBV2 and TRBJ1-5): EPEVTQTPSHQVTQMGQEVILRCVPISNHLYFYWYRQILGQKVEFLVSFYNNEISEKSEIFDDQFSVERPDGSNFTLKIRSTKLEDSAMYFCASSVGIGNQPQHFGDGTRLSIL.

This clonotype has more than one count but fewer than ten. V usage is TRBV28 and J usage is TRBJ2-2; TRBD1 agrees at 9 bases. V was pared by 1 base and J by 3 bases, with 6 bases of the junction left unmatched. CDR1 and CDR2 (germline): MDHEN, SYDVKM. The CDR3 sequence is 17 residues long. CDR3 protein: CASSLYETGGYTGELFF. Written as DNA, the CDR3 is TGTGCCAGCAGTTTATACGAGACAGGGGGTTACACCGGGGAGCTGTTTTTT.

In this sample, this clonotype turned up a few times. The gene calls are TRBV9 and TRBJ1-5, with TRBD1 as a possible D gene (5 bases). In germline, CDR1 is SGDLS, CDR2 YYNGEE. This CDR3 comprises 15 residues. Trimming took off 3 bases at V and 4 bases at J, with 14 bases between the two ends. The CDR3 DNA reads as TGTGCCAGCAGCGCCCGGGACTCCAAAAATCAGCCCCAGCATTTT. Protein: CASSARDSKNQPQHF.

This clonotype has ten or more counts. The J gene is TRBJ2-1, the V gene TRBV7-9, with a possible D match to TRBD2 (5 bases). Germline V gene sequence: CDR1 SEHNR, CDR2 FQNEAQ (reference sequence). The CDR3 loop spans 13 amino acids. V was trimmed by 5 bases and J by 5 bases, leaving 10 bases between them. CDR3 loop: CASSKTRDNEQFF. In DNA form, the CDR3 reads TGTGCCAGCAGCAAAACTAGGGACAATGAGCAGTTCTTC. The complete variable domain, with remaining parts taken from reference TRBV7-9 and TRBJ2-1, reads DTGVSQNPRHKITKRGQNVTFRCDPISEHNRLYWYRQTLGQGPEFLTYFQNEAQLEKSRLLSDRFSAERPKGSFSTLEIQRTEQGDSAMYLCASSKTRDNEQFFGPGTRLTVL.

This clonotype has a handful of counts. V and J are TRBV12-3 or TRBV12-4 and TRBJ2-3, with 8 bases identical to TRBD1. The CDR3 has 17 residues. After removal of 0 bases from V and 6 bases from J, the junction contained 11 bases not matched to a gene. This chain's CDR3 is CASSLAPGTGPWDTQYF. As DNA, the CDR3 is TGTGCCAGCAGTTTAGCGCCCGGGACAGGCCCTTGGGATACGCAGTATTTT.

In this sample, this clonotype turned up a few times. CDR3 nucleotide sequence: TGCGCCAGCAGCTTGGCCGGGGGGGCCCGCGATTTAAGGGAGCTGTTTTTT. It is translated as CASSLAGGARDLRELFF. This chain uses TRBV5-1 with TRBJ2-2, with 8 positions matching TRBD2. Germline V CDR1 and CDR2: SGHRS, YFSETQ. J lost 9 bases, V lost 0 bases, and 13 bases had no gene match. The CDR3 runs 17 residues. The complete variable domain, with remaining parts taken from reference TRBV5-1 and TRBJ2-2, reads KAGVTQTPRYLIKTRGQQVTLSCSPISGHRSVSWYQQTPGQGLQFLFEYFSETQRNKGNFPGRFSGRQFSNSRSEMNVSTLELGDSALYLCASSLAGGARDLRELFFGEGSRLTVL.

The chain couples TRBV20-1 to TRBJ2-7; a weak D match, TRBD2 (6 bases). The CDR3 consists of 17 residues. The V end lost 5 bases, the J end lost 0 bases, and 23 bases lay between the germline ends. CDR1 is DFQATT and CDR2 is SNEGSKA in the germline V gene (reference sequence). For the CDR3, the DNA is TGCAGTGCTCGACTAAGGCGCAGCGGGTACTCCTCCTACGAGCAGTACTTC. It codes for CSARLRRSGYSSYEQYF.

This clonotype showed up just a few times. The chain carries TRBV6-5 and TRBJ1-1; 7 nucleotides align to TRBD1. From germline, CDR1 is MNHEY and CDR2 SVGAGI. The V and J ends lost 4 bases and 1 base, in that order; junction bases with no gene match: 12. There are 17 residues in the CDR3. The CDR3 loop reads CASSSEAGGPRNTEAFF. In DNA, the CDR3 is TGTGCCAGCAGTTCTGAGGCAGGGGGTCCTCGGAACACTGAAGCTTTCTTT.

CDR3: CATSDPQGQGLAGELFF. The CDR3 DNA sequence: TGTGCCACCAGTGATCCCCAGGGACAGGGGCTGGCCGGGGAGCTGTTTTTT. The J gene is TRBJ2-2, the V gene TRBV24-1, with 10 bases lining up with TRBD1. The J segment lost 6 bases and the V segment lost 3 bases, leaving 9 bases of the junction unmatched. The CDR3 is made up of 17 amino acids. In germline, CDR1 is KGHDR, CDR2 SFDVKD.